Below, 14 T cell receptor beta chains from the same sample are listed, as sequenced in a study of CD4 and CD8 cells across lung adenocarcinoma regions. TCRdb re-analysed the PCR reads in MiXCR, keeping a single row per CDR3 protein. The repertoire holds 9,500 to 15,000 distinct CDR3 sequences, with 45% to 55% as singletons. Sequencing was performed on CD8+ T cells from the margin of a lung tumor. Every receptor here comes from a female donor with lung adenocarcinoma. The CD4 and CD8 labels of this study may be unreliable.

This clonotype showed up just a few times. The chain is built from TRBV27 and TRBJ2-1; D gene ambiguous. The J call may be in error: the DNA end matches TRBJ2-7 better. In germline, CDR1 is MNHEY, CDR2 SMNVEV (reference sequence). The CDR3 length is 14 residues. CDR3 nucleotides: TGTGCCAGCAGCCTCACCCATGGCTACTACGAGCAGTACTTC. Translated: CASSLTHGYYEQYF.

In its sample, this clonotype was seen many times. This CDR3 reads CASSEERGLGYTF. The CDR3 DNA follows: TGTGCCAGCAGTGAAGAGAGGGGGCTTGGCTACACCTTC. The chain combines TRBV6-1 with TRBJ1-2; TRBD1 matches 7 bases. With 1 base clipped from V and 7 bases from J, the junction kept 3 bases outside the gene matches. This CDR3 contains 13 residues. From germline, CDR1 is MNHNS and CDR2 SASEGT.

This clonotype is termed medium-sized (0.01 to 0.1%). The J gene is TRBJ2-5, the V gene TRBV6-1; D gene uncertain. Germline V gene sequence: CDR1 MNHNS, CDR2 SASEGT. CDR3 length: 11 residues. Trimming cost V 6 bases and J 3 bases, with 5 bases left between them. CDR3 nucleotide sequence: TGTGCCAGCAGGAGCGAAGAGACCCAGTACTTC. As protein: CASRSEETQYF.

In this sample, this clonotype is medium-sized. The chain links TRBV6-5 to TRBJ1-2; 7 nucleotides match TRBD1. The CDR3 totals 15 residues. The germline CDR1 and CDR2 sequences are MNHEY and SVGAGI. J lost 6 bases, V lost 5 bases, and 12 bases had no gene match. The CDR3 DNA is TGTGCCAGCAGTCCGGGGACAGCCGGGAGGGATGGCTACACCTTC. Protein sequence: CASSPGTAGRDGYTF.

The rearrangement links TRBV6-1 to TRBJ2-5; TRBD1 matches 7 bases. The germline V gene has CDR1 MNHNS and CDR2 SASEGT. The CDR3 consists of 14 residues. The J segment lost 4 bases and the V segment lost 8 bases, leaving 10 bases of the junction unmatched. DNA of the CDR3: TGTGCCAGCCGATGGAGAGGGGGCACAGAGACCCAGTACTTC. Its protein product is CASRWRGGTETQYF.

The chain links TRBV7-9 to TRBJ2-4; D unresolved. TRBJ2-5 matches the DNA end more closely, so the J call is doubtful. This CDR3 is built from 15 residues. Germline CDR1 is SEHNR and CDR2 is FQNEAQ (reference sequence). The CDR3 loop reads CASSLFANQGETQYF. In nucleotides, the CDR3 is TGTGCCAGCAGCTTATTCGCTAACCAAGGGGAGACCCAGTACTTC.

This clonotype has only a few counts. The chain recombines TRBV6-5 with TRBJ2-5; D is unresolved. V gave up 4 bases and J gave up 1 base, with 7 bases separating them. The CDR3 contains 13 residues. CDR1 and CDR2 (germline): MNHEY, SVGAGI. CDR3: CASSSQIQETQYF. DNA for the CDR3: TGTGCCAGCAGTTCCCAGATCCAAGAGACCCAGTACTTC.

This clonotype is categorized as large. The V and J genes are TRBV10-3 and TRBJ2-1; TRBD2 matches 9 bases. The CDR3 length is 14 residues. J was trimmed by 6 bases and V by 5 bases; bases with no gene match: 5. Germline V gives CDR1 ENHRY, CDR2 SYGVKD. The CDR3 DNA reads as TGTGCCATCAGTCCCGGGACTAGCATCAATGAGCAGTTCTTC. This encodes CAISPGTSINEQFF.

This clonotype was detected only once. The junction shows a germline mismatch at one end, possibly a read error. The CDR3 loop reads CGSVPSGGGTDTQYF. DNA for the CDR3: TGTGGCAGCGTTCCGAGCGGGGGGGGAACAGATACGCAGTACTTC. The chain joins TRBV6-5 to TRBJ2-3; 10 bases are a match to TRBD2. The J call may not be correct, given that the DNA end is closer to TRBJ2-7. CDR1 is MNHEY, CDR2 SVGAGI, per germline. CDR3 length equals 15 residues.

This clonotype was recorded once. Likely a read error: the CDR3 ends without its conserved phenylalanine or tryptophan. This chain connects TRBV6-1 to TRBJ2-1; a weak D match, TRBD2 (6 bases). With the DNA end fitting TRBJ2-7 better, the J assignment may be wrong. This CDR3 has 12 residues. CDR1 MNHNS and CDR2 SASEGT come from the germline V gene. The CDR3 bases are TGTGCCAGCAGTGAGGGACTTGGTAAGCAGTACTGC. Its translation is CASSEGLGKQYC.

On this clonotype: This may arise from a read error, as a much more abundant clone is one base away. The V call is TRBV6-1, the J call TRBJ2-1; the match to TRBD1 covers 9 bases. Germline-derived CDR1 and CDR2 are MNHNS and SASEGT. There are 17 residues in the CDR3. Germline trimming cut 6 bases from V and 13 bases from J; bases unmatched to any gene: 22. The CDR3 region is CASSRTATGGIGETQFF. The DNA for the CDR3 is TGTGCCAGCAGCAGAACCGCCACAGGGGGCATCGGGGAGACCCAGTTCTTC.

This clonotype was seen a few times. The V gene is TRBV7-2, the J gene TRBJ2-1; 9 bases are shared with TRBD1. The J call may be faulty, since TRBJ2-5 better matches the DNA end. The CDR3 has 14 amino acids. Germline CDR1 SGHTA, CDR2 FQGNSA. The CDR3 here is CASSRGQGRETQYF. The CDR3 coding sequence is TGTGCCAGCAGCCGAGGACAGGGGAGGGAGACCCAGTACTTC.

This clonotype was seen a few times. V and J are TRBV25-1 and TRBJ2-2; D is possibly TRBD1 (5 bases). With 7 bases removed from V and 1 base from J, the gap between germline ends came to 13 bases. The CDR3 covers 15 residues. The germline V gene has CDR1 MGHDK and CDR2 SYGVNS. The CDR3 spells CASIPSTGNTGELFF. In DNA form, the CDR3 reads TGTGCCAGCATCCCCTCAACAGGGAACACCGGGGAGCTGTTTTTT. Looking up the rest from reference TRBV25-1 and TRBJ2-2 gives the full variable domain: EADIYQTPRYLVIGTGKKITLECSQTMGHDKMYWYQQDPGMELHLIHYSYGVNSTEKGDLSSESTVSRIRTEHFPLTLESARPSHTSQYLCASIPSTGNTGELFFGEGSRLTVL.

This clonotype was seen only a few times. V is TRBV28 and J is TRBJ2-6, with D possibly matching TRBD1 (6 bases). Germline-derived CDR1 and CDR2 are MDHEN and SYDVKM. Trimming left V 4 bases short and J 4 bases short, with 11 bases between. CDR3 length: 15 residues. The CDR3 coding sequence is TGTGCCAGCAGTTCCTACAGGGTGGGGGCCAACGTCCTGACTTTC. Protein product: CASSSYRVGANVLTF.